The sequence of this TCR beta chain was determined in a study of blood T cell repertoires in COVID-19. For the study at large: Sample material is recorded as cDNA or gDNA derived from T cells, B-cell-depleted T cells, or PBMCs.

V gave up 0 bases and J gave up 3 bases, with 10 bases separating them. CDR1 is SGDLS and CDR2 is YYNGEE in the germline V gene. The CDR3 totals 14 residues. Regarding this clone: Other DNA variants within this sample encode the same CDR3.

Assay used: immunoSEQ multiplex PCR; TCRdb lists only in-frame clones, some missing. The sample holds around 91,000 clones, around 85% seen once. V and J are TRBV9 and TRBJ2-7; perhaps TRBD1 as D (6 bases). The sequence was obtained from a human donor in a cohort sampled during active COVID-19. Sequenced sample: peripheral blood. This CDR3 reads CASSVGGTNYEQYF. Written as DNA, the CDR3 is TGTGCCAGCAGCGTAGGTGGGACAAACTACGAGCAGTACTTC.